One and the same sample provided the 28 T cell receptor beta chains below, sequenced in a study of T cell responses to AZD1222 COVID-19 vaccine. TCRdb's copy holds only in-frame clones and misses some; the assay was immunoSEQ multiplex PCR. The data contain approximately 260,000 clones, 85% to 95% of them singletons. The specimen was peripheral blood, collected on day 0 of AZD1222 vaccination. These receptors originate from an adult in good health.

This chain links TRBV5-1 with TRBJ1-1; D unresolved. Per germline, CDR1 SGHRS and CDR2 YFSETQ. V was pared by 6 bases and J by 1 base, with 13 bases between. This CDR3 spans 14 amino acids. The chain's CDR3 is CASKYGSENTEAFF. For the CDR3, the DNA is TGCGCCAGCAAATACGGATCCGAGAACACTGAAGCTTTCTTT.

The rearrangement joins TRBV27 to TRBJ2-7; 13 nucleotides match TRBD2. This CDR3 comprises 15 residues. From germline, CDR1 is MNHEY and CDR2 SMNVEV (reference sequence). Trimming cost V 5 bases and J 2 bases; bases outside gene matches: 3. The CDR3 region is CASSAGLAGTYEQYF. CDR3 DNA sequence: TGTGCCAGCAGTGCGGGACTAGCGGGAACCTACGAGCAGTACTTC.

The chain carries TRBV6-5 and TRBJ2-2, with 10 bases lining up with TRBD2. CDR1 and CDR2 from the germline V gene are MNHEY and SVGAGI. The junction had 5 bases not matched to a gene; V was cut back by 6 bases and J by 4 bases. This CDR3 has 15 amino acids. The CDR3 nucleotides read TGTGCCAGCAGCGCTAGCGGGGGCCTCACCGGGGAGCTGTTTTTT. It is translated as CASSASGGLTGELFF.

In DNA, the CDR3 is TGTGCCACCAGTGACCCGACAGGGTTCAATGAGCAGTTCTTC. Translated: CATSDPTGFNEQFF. The chain links TRBV24-1 to TRBJ2-1, with 7 bases aligning to TRBD1. CDR1 is KGHDR, CDR2 SFDVKD, per germline. The CDR3 is 14 amino acids. J was trimmed by 6 bases and V by 4 bases; bases with no gene match: 5.

This sequence joins TRBV28 and TRBJ2-5; unclear D gene. The CDR3 consists of 14 residues. Germline lookup yields CDR1 MDHEN and CDR2 SYDVKM. Trimming cost V 1 base and J 3 bases, with 9 bases left between them. The CDR3 DNA follows: TGTGCCAGCAGTTTATTCTCTGGGAAAGAGACCCAGTACTTC. It specifies CASSLFSGKETQYF.

The V call is TRBV19, the J call TRBJ1-5; TRBD1 might be the D (5 bases). The V gene's germline CDR1 is LNHDA and CDR2 SQIVND (reference sequence). Trimming shortened V by 4 bases and J by 7 bases, and 11 bases separated the two germline ends. The CDR3 length is 13 residues. The chain's CDR3 is CASSTPGWQPQHF. The CDR3, as DNA: TGTGCCAGTAGTACCCCAGGGTGGCAGCCCCAGCATTTT.

J is TRBJ2-7 and V is TRBV4-2; D gene uncertain. The CDR3 has 14 residues. CDR1 and CDR2 (germline): LGHNA, YNFKEQ. The ends were cut back, 1 base at V and 5 bases at J, with 12 bases in the middle. The CDR3 region has the DNA TGTGCCAGCAGCCAAGTAGACGAGCGCCACGAGCAGTACTTC. Translated: CASSQVDERHEQYF.

V is TRBV6-4 and J is TRBJ1-6, with TRBD1 as a possible D gene (5 bases). V lost 6 bases and J lost 2, with 17 bases in between. Germline CDR1 reads MRHNA; CDR2 reads SNTAGT. The CDR3 totals 17 residues. The DNA of the CDR3 is TGTGCCAGCAGCTTTGACGGGGCGGCAACCTATAATTCACCCCTCCACTTT. This sequence encodes CASSFDGAATYNSPLHF.

This rearrangement joins TRBV28 to TRBJ2-5; 7 bases match TRBD2. V shed 5 bases, J shed 2 bases, and the junction held 5 bases outside the gene matches. Germline V lookup: CDR1 MDHEN, CDR2 SYDVKM. The CDR3 covers 14 residues. CDR3 in DNA: TGTGCCAGCAGTCTCTCCGGGGGGCAAGAGACCCAGTACTTC. This sequence encodes CASSLSGGQETQYF.

The rearrangement joins TRBV5-1 to TRBJ2-6; D tentatively reads TRBD1 or TRBD2 (5 bases each). Germline CDR1 is SGHRS and CDR2 is YFSETQ. This CDR3 contains 12 residues. Between the trimmed V and J ends, which lost 7 bases and 4 bases, there was a span of 6 bases. CDR3 bases: TGCGCCAGCCGGGGCGGGGCCAACGTCCTGACTTTC. Residues: CASRGGANVLTF.

Of note for this clone: The sample has other DNA sequences that encode this CDR3 too. V is TRBV27 and J is TRBJ2-7; 11 bases are a match to TRBD2. The CDR3 spans 14 residues. The junction had 4 bases not matched to a gene; V was cut back by 5 bases and J by 4 bases. The germline V gene encodes CDR1 MNHEY and CDR2 SMNVEV (reference sequence). CDR3 region: CASSPGTSGYEQYF. CDR3 in DNA: TGTGCCAGCAGTCCCGGGACTAGCGGTTACGAGCAGTACTTC.

V and J are TRBV2 and TRBJ1-5; D is undetermined. V was cut by 4 bases and J by 7 bases, with 14 bases left in between. The germline gives CDR1 SNHLY, CDR2 FYNNEI. The CDR3 runs to 14 residues. The CDR3 loop reads CASSASTQQQPQHF. The DNA of the CDR3 is TGTGCCAGCAGTGCTTCGACCCAGCAACAGCCCCAGCATTTT.

CDR3 bases: TGTGCCAGCAGTTTCGGACAGCCTGTCGCCGAGCAGTACTTC. Residues: CASSFGQPVAEQYF. The rearrangement joins TRBV28 to TRBJ2-7; a weak D match, TRBD1 (6 bases). Germline V gene data show CDR1 as MDHEN and CDR2 as SYDVKM. V shed 3 bases and J shed 6 bases, with 15 bases lying between them. CDR3 length: 14 residues.

This clone was recorded only once. This chain joins TRBV5-1 and TRBJ2-7, with a weak D call TRBD1 (5 bases). Germline CDR1 SGHRS, CDR2 YFSETQ. V was trimmed by 5 bases and J by 3 bases, leaving 15 bases between them. This CDR3 comprises 14 residues. The CDR3 sequence is CASRVLTESYEQYF. DNA of the CDR3: TGCGCCAGCAGGGTCCTGACAGAGAGCTACGAGCAGTACTTC.

The chain has TRBV18 and TRBJ1-3, with 7 bases fitting TRBD1. Unmatched junction bases numbered 6, after V lost 1 base and J lost 0 bases. The germline V gene encodes CDR1 KGHSH and CDR2 LQKENI. This CDR3 is 17 amino acids long. CDR3 nucleotides: TGTGCCAGCTCACCACGGGAGACAGGGAGCTCTGGAAACACCATATATTTT. This encodes CASSPRETGSSGNTIYF.

This clone was seen a handful of times. V is TRBV7-2 and J is TRBJ1-2; 9 bases agree with TRBD1. The CDR3 sequence is 14 residues long. The germline CDR1 and CDR2 sequences are SGHTA and FQGNSA. V dropped 5 bases and J dropped 5; count of bases not matched to a gene: 6. CDR3 region: CASSSRDREYGYTF. CDR3 in DNA: TGTGCCAGCAGCAGCCGGGACAGGGAGTATGGCTACACCTTC.

The sample holds a few counts of this clone. The chain recombines TRBV19 with TRBJ1-5, with 8 bases matching TRBD1. Germline V gene data show CDR1 as LNHDA and CDR2 as SQIVND (reference sequence). CDR3 length: 15 amino acids. Trimming took 5 bases from V and 6 from J; bases not matched to a gene: 9. CDR3 coding DNA: TGTGCCAGTAGTGTAGGCCAGGGGGCCGCTCAGCCCCAGCATTTT. Translating it yields CASSVGQGAAQPQHF.

The chain couples TRBV7-9 to TRBJ2-1; no clear D gene. This CDR3 is 14 amino acids long. V gave up 5 bases and J gave up 8 bases, with 16 bases separating them. Germline V gives CDR1 SEHNR, CDR2 FQNEAQ (reference sequence). Here the CDR3 reads CASSLAGRNDEQFF. In DNA form, the CDR3 reads TGTGCCAGCAGCCTCGCCGGACGGAATGATGAGCAGTTCTTC.

The sample holds a few counts of this clone. The chain is built from TRBV11-2 and TRBJ1-1; 7 bases are a match to TRBD1. Germline V gene sequence: CDR1 SGHAT, CDR2 FQNNGV. V gave up 5 bases and J gave up 4 bases; unmatched junction bases: 4. The CDR3 runs 13 residues. The CDR3 region is CASSPQGSTEAFF. CDR3 nucleotide sequence: TGTGCCAGCAGCCCACAGGGGTCCACTGAAGCTTTCTTT. The variable domain in full, with the rest retrieved from reference TRBV11-2 and TRBJ1-1, is EAGVAQSPRYKIIEKRQSVAFWCNPISGHATLYWYQQILGQGPKLLIQFQNNGVVDDSQLPKDRFSAERLKGVDSTLKIQPAKLEDSAVYLCASSPQGSTEAFFGQGTRLTVV.

V and J are TRBV6-5 and TRBJ2-6; D tentatively reads TRBD1 or TRBD2 (5 bases each). Per germline, CDR1 MNHEY and CDR2 SVGAGI. V shed 0 bases and J shed 2 bases, with 5 bases lying between them. The CDR3 length is 15 residues. The CDR3 protein is CASSYSGAGANVLTF. CDR3 DNA sequence: TGTGCCAGCAGTTACTCGGGGGCTGGGGCCAACGTCCTGACTTTC.

The chain couples TRBV4-3 to TRBJ1-5; the D is unclear. CDR1 and CDR2 from the germline V gene are LGHNA and YSLEER. The CDR3 spans 13 residues. V was pared by 0 bases and J by 3 bases, with 3 bases between. For the CDR3, the DNA is TGCGCCAGCAGCCAAGATTTCAATCAGCCCCAGCATTTT. Translation gives CASSQDFNQPQHF.

The chain joins TRBV24-1 to TRBJ2-3, with unresolved D. The CDR3 is made up of 13 amino acids. Germline CDR1 reads KGHDR; CDR2 reads SFDVKD. V was clipped by 4 bases and J by 4 bases, with 8 bases between them. The CDR3 protein is CATSESSPDTQYF. The CDR3 DNA is TGTGCCACCAGTGAAAGCAGTCCAGATACGCAGTATTTT.

This clone was observed once. V and J are TRBV28 and TRBJ2-3; perhaps TRBD2 as D (6 bases). CDR1 and CDR2 from the germline V gene are MDHEN and SYDVKM. V was cut by 7 bases and J by 6 bases, with 17 bases left in between. The CDR3 extends over 14 amino acids. CDR3 sequence: CASTLPGGWDTQYF. DNA for the CDR3: TGTGCCAGCACTCTCCCCGGGGGTTGGGATACGCAGTATTTT.

The chain combines TRBV28 with TRBJ1-1; D gene unclear. The germline gives CDR1 MDHEN, CDR2 SYDVKM. This CDR3 is built from 11 residues. The V and J ends lost 9 bases and 0 bases respectively, with 5 bases between them. In nucleotides, the CDR3 is TGTGCCAGTGCCATGAACACTGAAGCTTTCTTT. Translated, it gives CASAMNTEAFF.

V is TRBV7-2 and J is TRBJ2-1, with TRBD2 matching 10 bases. CDR1 and CDR2 (germline): SGHTA, FQGNSA. V gave up 5 bases and J gave up 7 bases; unmatched junction bases: 8. The CDR3 runs to 15 residues. The CDR3 reads CASSPVAGGNNEQFF. The DNA for the CDR3 is TGTGCCAGCAGCCCCGTAGCGGGGGGCAATAATGAGCAGTTCTTC.

This chain joins TRBV28 and TRBJ2-5; D is uncertain. Trimming left V 10 bases short and J 5 bases short, with 11 bases between. The CDR3 runs to 11 residues. Germline V gene sequence: CDR1 MDHEN, CDR2 SYDVKM. The CDR3 is CAIGFWETQYF. CDR3 DNA sequence: TGTGCCATAGGGTTTTGGGAGACCCAGTACTTC.

This chain connects TRBV20-1 to TRBJ1-6; tentatively, D is TRBD1 (6 bases). Deletions cut 3 bases from V and 5 bases from J, with 14 bases between. The CDR3 has 15 amino acids. Germline-derived CDR1 and CDR2 are DFQATT and SNEGSKA (reference sequence). This CDR3 is CSASRGGSDNSPLHF. CDR3 DNA: TGCAGTGCTAGTCGCGGGGGCTCGGATAATTCACCCCTCCACTTT.

The chain joins TRBV2 to TRBJ2-1, with D uncertain. V was cut by 5 bases and J by 4 bases, with 3 bases left in between. In germline, CDR1 is SNHLY, CDR2 FYNNEI. The CDR3 is 11 amino acids. CDR3 residues: CASSQYNEQFF. Written as DNA, the CDR3 is TGTGCCAGCAGTCAGTACAATGAGCAGTTCTTC.